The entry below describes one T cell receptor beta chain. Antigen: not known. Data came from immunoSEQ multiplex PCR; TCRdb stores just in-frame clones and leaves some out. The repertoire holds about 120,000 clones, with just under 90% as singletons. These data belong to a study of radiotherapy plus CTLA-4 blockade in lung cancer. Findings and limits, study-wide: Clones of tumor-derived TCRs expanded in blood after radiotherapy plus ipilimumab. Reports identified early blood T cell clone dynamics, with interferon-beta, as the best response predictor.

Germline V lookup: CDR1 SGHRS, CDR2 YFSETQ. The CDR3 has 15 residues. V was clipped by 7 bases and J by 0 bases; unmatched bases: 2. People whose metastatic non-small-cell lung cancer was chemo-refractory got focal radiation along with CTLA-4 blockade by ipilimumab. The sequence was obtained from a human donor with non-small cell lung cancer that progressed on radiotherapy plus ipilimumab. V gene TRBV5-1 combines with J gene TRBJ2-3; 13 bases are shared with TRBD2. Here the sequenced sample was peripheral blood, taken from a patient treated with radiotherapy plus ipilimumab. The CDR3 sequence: CASRTSGSSTDTQYF. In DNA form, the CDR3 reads TGCGCCAGCCGGACTAGCGGGAGCAGCACAGATACGCAGTATTTT.